The source of this T cell receptor (beta chain) is a study of immune cell composition in non-small cell lung cancer. Study-wide points: Squamous carcinomas (about 75%) more often had tumour-associated clones >0.5% than adenocarcinomas (around 33%).

With respect to this clone: Its cognate antigen is unknown.

Normal lung sampling was at least 3 cm from the tumour, as distant as possible. The CDR3 sequence is 14 residues long. Trimming removed 3 bases from V and 6 bases from J; junction bases left unmatched: 7. Germline V CDR1 and CDR2: LNHNV, YYDKDF (reference sequence). Produced via immunoSEQ multiplex PCR; TCRdb's table is partial and in-frame only. The sample records approximately 2,500 clones, roughly four fifths being singletons. The sequence was collected from a human donor with non-small cell lung cancer. The genes are TRBV15 and TRBJ2-7, with 8 nucleotides matching TRBD1. The specimen was non-adjacent lung tissue. The CDR3 DNA sequence: TGTGCCACCAGCAGGTCCGGGACAGGTAGCGAGCAGTACTTC. This sequence encodes CATSRSGTGSEQYF.